Listed here is a single T cell receptor (beta chain). Its antigen is unidentified. This record comes from a study of cytomegalovirus exposure and HLA in healthy donors. Study results and caveats: The classifier was said to identify cytomegalovirus status with high specificity and sensitivity.

From germline, CDR1 is SGHNT and CDR2 YENEEA. V was shortened by 3 bases and J by 7 bases, with 12 bases between the two germline ends. CDR3 length equals 13 residues. PCR was performed using 60 Vbeta and 13 Jbeta primers. TCRdb keeps only in-frame clones here, not all; method: immunoSEQ multiplex PCR. The repertoire consists of approximately 130,000 clones, with around 77% occurring once and the leading ten covering approximately 1.2%. What was sequenced was PBMCs. The chain has TRBV11-3 and TRBJ1-1; D uncertain. This clonotype was obtained from a man over 45 in good health and CMV-seronegative. This CDR3 reads CASSFSVQGEAFF. CDR3 DNA sequence: TGTGCCAGCAGCTTCAGCGTTCAAGGTGAAGCTTTCTTT.